Below, 20 T cell receptor beta chains from the same sample are listed, as sequenced in a study of CD8 T cells in Susac syndrome. After extraction with the RNeasy kit, about 0.45 to 1 ug of the RNA was reverse transcribed using random hexamers. One entry per CDR3 protein, called by TCRdb with MiXCR from the immunoSEQ multiplex PCR reads. The table has some 130,000 distinct CDR3 sequences, about 94% seen once. The material sequenced was CD4+ T cells from PBMCs. Receptor source: a human donor with multiple sclerosis.

The V gene is TRBV7-9, the J gene TRBJ1-2; 7 bases agree with TRBD1. The CDR3 sequence is 14 residues long. After removal of 4 bases from V and 7 bases from J, the junction contained 9 bases not matched to a gene. From germline, CDR1 is SEHNR and CDR2 FQNEAQ (reference sequence). As DNA, the CDR3 is TGTGCCAGCAGCTATGACCTGACAGGGTTTGGCTACACCTTC. Translated, it gives CASSYDLTGFGYTF.

This chain links TRBV20-1 with TRBJ1-2; tentative D call: TRBD1 (5 bases). This CDR3 is 13 amino acids long. Trimming shortened V by 5 bases and J by 5 bases, and 15 bases separated the two germline ends. CDR1 DFQATT and CDR2 SNEGSKA come from the germline V gene (reference sequence). This CDR3 reads CSAPDPGKYGYTF. CDR3 DNA sequence: TGCAGTGCTCCGGACCCAGGGAAGTATGGCTACACCTTC.

J is TRBJ1-1 and V is TRBV4-3; D is ambiguous. Germline CDR1 and CDR2: LGHNA and YSLEER. With 4 bases removed from V and 2 bases from J, the gap between germline ends came to 14 bases. CDR3 size: 15 residues. The CDR3: CASSLLPAANTEAFF. CDR3 DNA sequence: TGCGCCAGCAGCCTCCTCCCGGCAGCTAACACTGAAGCTTTCTTT.

The V call is TRBV19, the J call TRBJ1-5; D is unclear. The germline CDR1 and CDR2 sequences are LNHDA and SQIVND (reference sequence). CDR3 size: 14 residues. Trimming cost V 2 bases and J 5 bases, with 10 bases left between them. CDR3 nucleotides: TGTGCCAGTAGTATACGAACTGGCCATCAGCCCCAGCATTTT. It encodes CASSIRTGHQPQHF.

The V and J genes are TRBV4-3 and TRBJ1-1, with D possibly being TRBD1 (5 bases). Trimming removed 0 bases from V and 1 base from J, with 12 bases in between. CDR3 size: 16 residues. Germline CDR1 and CDR2: LGHNA and YSLEER. This chain's CDR3 is CASSQDPGTPNTEAFF. The CDR3 DNA reads TGCGCCAGCAGCCAAGATCCCGGGACGCCGAACACTGAAGCTTTCTTT.

This clonotype came up once. The gene calls are TRBV5-1 and TRBJ2-1; unclear D gene. The CDR3 length is 15 residues. Trimming took 0 bases from V and 3 from J, leaving 10 bases between them. Germline V gene lookup returns CDR1 SGHRS and CDR2 YFSETQ. DNA for the CDR3: TGCGCCAGCAGCTTGGTGGTCGGAGACTACAATGAGCAGTTCTTC. Its protein is CASSLVVGDYNEQFF. Filled out from reference TRBV5-1 and TRBJ2-1, the complete variable domain reads KAGVTQTPRYLIKTRGQQVTLSCSPISGHRSVSWYQQTPGQGLQFLFEYFSETQRNKGNFPGRFSGRQFSNSRSEMNVSTLELGDSALYLCASSLVVGDYNEQFFGPGTRLTVL.

The chain joins TRBV9 to TRBJ2-5; the match to TRBD2 covers 9 bases. The J segment lost 5 bases and the V segment lost 4 bases, leaving 9 bases of the junction unmatched. The CDR3 consists of 15 residues. Germline CDR1 reads SGDLS; CDR2 reads YYNGEE. The CDR3 DNA is TGTGCCAGCAGCATGAGCGGGGGGCAGGCGGAGACCCAGTACTTC. The encoded protein is CASSMSGGQAETQYF.

The chain recombines TRBV2 with TRBJ2-7; D is unclear. Germline V gene lookup returns CDR1 SNHLY and CDR2 FYNNEI. The CDR3 is 13 residues long. The V end lost 3 bases, the J end lost 2 bases, and 8 bases lay between the germline ends. CDR3 amino acids: CASSELRTYEQYF. The CDR3 DNA sequence: TGTGCCAGCAGTGAGTTGCGTACCTACGAGCAGTACTTC. The full variable domain, in which reference TRBV2 and TRBJ2-7 provide the parts outside the CDR3, is EPEVTQTPSHQVTQMGQEVILRCVPISNHLYFYWYRQILGQKVEFLVSFYNNEISEKSEIFDDQFSVERPDGSNFTLKIRSTKLEDSAMYFCASSELRTYEQYFGPGTRLTVT.

The genes are TRBV5-1 and TRBJ2-3; 10 bases align to TRBD2. CDR1 is SGHRS and CDR2 is YFSETQ in the germline V gene. This CDR3 is 18 amino acids long. Trimming removed 0 bases from V and 1 base from J; junction bases left unmatched: 8. This chain's CDR3 is CASSLEYSGRAGTDTQYF. In DNA form, the CDR3 reads TGCGCCAGCAGCTTGGAGTACAGCGGGAGGGCCGGCACAGATACGCAGTATTTT.

The chain uses TRBV12-3 or TRBV12-4 and TRBJ1-5; no reliable D call. The V end was cut by 1 base, the J end by 8 bases, with 6 bases between. This CDR3 is 12 amino acids long. The CDR3 DNA follows: TGTGCCAGCAGTTTAGTGTCTGAGCCCCAGCATTTT. This encodes CASSLVSEPQHF.

Only one count was recorded for this clonotype. This chain joins TRBV27 and TRBJ1-2, with 9 bases that match TRBD1. V dropped 7 bases and J dropped 8; count of bases not matched to a gene: 11. This CDR3 spans 14 amino acids. Germline V gene lookup returns CDR1 MNHEY and CDR2 SMNVEV (reference sequence). This chain's CDR3 is CASTPGQGYRGYTF. DNA of the CDR3: TGTGCCAGCACCCCGGGACAGGGATACAGAGGCTACACCTTC.

The chain recombines TRBV4-1 with TRBJ2-1; D not certain. V dropped 0 bases and J dropped 3 bases, with 12 bases sitting between them. Per germline, CDR1 MGHRA and CDR2 YSYEKL. This CDR3 comprises 16 residues. The CDR3 sequence: CASSQDEFLGYNEQFF. The CDR3 DNA is TGCGCCAGCAGCCAAGATGAGTTTTTAGGCTACAATGAGCAGTTCTTC.

This clonotype appeared a few times. This chain uses TRBV20-1 with TRBJ2-1; D possibly corresponds to TRBD1 (5 bases). The V gene's germline CDR1 is DFQATT and CDR2 SNEGSKA (reference sequence). The CDR3 contains 10 residues. V shed 6 bases and J shed 5 bases, with 5 bases lying between them. DNA of the CDR3: TGCAGTGCAGGGGACAATGAGCAGTTCTTC. Its protein is CSAGDNEQFF.

The sample holds a few counts of this clonotype. The V call is TRBV12-3 or TRBV12-4, the J call TRBJ2-6, with no clear D. The V end was cut by 2 bases, the J end by 4 bases, with 3 bases between. CDR3 length equals 13 residues. CDR3: CASSLRGANVLTF. CDR3 in DNA: TGTGCCAGCAGTTTAAGAGGGGCCAACGTCCTGACTTTC.

The rearrangement joins TRBV6-2 or TRBV6-3 to TRBJ1-2; no reliable D call. Deletions cut 7 bases from V and 1 base from J, with 10 bases between. From germline, CDR1 is MNHEY and CDR2 SVGEGT. This CDR3 comprises 13 residues. Here the CDR3 DNA reads TGTGCCAGCACCCTGGACGGTAACTATGGCTACACCTTC. Its protein is CASTLDGNYGYTF.

The genes are TRBV29-1 and TRBJ2-7, with D maybe TRBD2 (5 bases). The V end lost 5 bases, the J end lost 0 bases, and 8 bases lay between the germline ends. The CDR3 consists of 12 residues. CDR1 and CDR2 from the germline V gene are SQVTM and ANQGSEA. The CDR3 is CSVTAVSYEQYF. In nucleotides, the CDR3 is TGCAGCGTTACAGCGGTCTCCTACGAGCAGTACTTC.

This clonotype has just one count. V is TRBV7-8 and J is TRBJ2-7; D is undetermined. V lost 2 bases to trimming and J lost 6 bases, with 5 bases between them. CDR3 length: 11 amino acids. The V gene's germline CDR1 is SGHVS and CDR2 FQNEAQ. The CDR3 coding sequence is TGTGCCAGCAGCTTAAAGACCGAGCAGTACTTC. Protein: CASSLKTEQYF.

The rearrangement joins TRBV2 to TRBJ2-5; D might be TRBD1 or TRBD2, each matching 5 bases. The CDR3 contains 14 residues. V lost 6 bases and J lost 5, with 16 bases in between. CDR1 and CDR2 from the germline V gene are SNHLY and FYNNEI. Here the CDR3 DNA reads TGTGCCAGCAGGAAGGGTGGGGGTTCGGAGACCCAGTACTTC. Protein: CASRKGGGSETQYF.

The rearrangement uses TRBV5-1 and TRBJ2-7, with D unclear. The germline gives CDR1 SGHRS, CDR2 YFSETQ. With 0 bases removed from V and 1 base from J, the gap between germline ends came to 11 bases. The CDR3 is 15 residues long. The CDR3 nucleotides read TGCGCCAGCAGCTTGGAAGTAGGTTCATCCTACGAGCAGTACTTC. Its translation: CASSLEVGSSYEQYF.

The rearrangement links TRBV28 to TRBJ1-1; TRBD1 matches 7 bases. Germline V gene sequence: CDR1 MDHEN, CDR2 SYDVKM. The CDR3 has 11 residues. The J segment lost 5 bases and the V segment lost 8 bases, leaving 2 bases of the junction unmatched. CDR3 sequence reads: CASSGGTEAFF. The CDR3 DNA reads as TGTGCCAGCTCAGGGGGTACTGAAGCTTTCTTT.